Listed here is a single T cell receptor (beta chain). Method: immunoSEQ multiplex PCR; TCRdb's copy keeps in-frame clones and lacks some. The sample lists tens of thousands of clones, 86% occurring once. The data were obtained in a study of blood T cell repertoires in COVID-19. In the study overall: COVID-19 samples from acute and convalescent phases originated in the United States, Italy and Spain.

Between the trimmed V and J ends, which lost 6 bases and 4 bases, there was a span of 18 bases. The CDR3 runs 16 residues. Germline V gene data show CDR1 as SGHTA and CDR2 as FQGNSA. Source material: peripheral blood. The chain couples TRBV7-2 to TRBJ2-2; D is possibly TRBD2 (5 bases). This receptor was obtained from a man older than 75 with active COVID-19. The CDR3 DNA sequence: TGTGCCAGCAGGACCCCTGGACTGGATGTCACCGGGGAGCTGTTTTTT. This translates into CASRTPGLDVTGELFF.